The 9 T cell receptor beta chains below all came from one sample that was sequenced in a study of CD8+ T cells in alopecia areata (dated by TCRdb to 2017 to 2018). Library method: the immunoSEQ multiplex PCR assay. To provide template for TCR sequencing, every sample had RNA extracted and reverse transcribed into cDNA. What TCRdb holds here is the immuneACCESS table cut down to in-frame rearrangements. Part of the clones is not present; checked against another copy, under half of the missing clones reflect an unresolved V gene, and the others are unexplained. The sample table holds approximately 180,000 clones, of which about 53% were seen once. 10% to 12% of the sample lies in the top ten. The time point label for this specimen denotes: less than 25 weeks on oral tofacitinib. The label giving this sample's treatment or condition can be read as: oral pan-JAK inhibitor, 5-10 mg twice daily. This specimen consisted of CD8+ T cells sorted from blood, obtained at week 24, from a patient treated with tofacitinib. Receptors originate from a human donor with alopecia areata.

The CDR3 reads CASSLSAGGSTDTQYF. The CDR3 coding sequence is TGTGCCAGCAGCCTAAGCGCGGGGGGGAGCACAGATACGCAGTATTTT. The chain couples TRBV4-2 to TRBJ2-3; 9 nucleotides align to TRBD2. The CDR3 is made up of 16 amino acids. From germline, CDR1 is LGHNA and CDR2 YNFKEQ. The trim removed 4 bases at V and 0 bases at J, leaving 5 bases unmatched.

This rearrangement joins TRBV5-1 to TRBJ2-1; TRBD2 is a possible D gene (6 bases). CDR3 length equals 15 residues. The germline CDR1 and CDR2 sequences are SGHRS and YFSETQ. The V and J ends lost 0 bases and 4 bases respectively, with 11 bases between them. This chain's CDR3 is CASSLEGGEYNEQFF. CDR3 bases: TGCGCCAGCAGCTTGGAGGGCGGGGAGTACAATGAGCAGTTCTTC.

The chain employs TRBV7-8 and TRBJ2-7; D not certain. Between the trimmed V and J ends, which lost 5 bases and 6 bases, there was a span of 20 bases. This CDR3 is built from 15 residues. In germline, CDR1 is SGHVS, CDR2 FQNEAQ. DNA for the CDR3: TGTGCCAGCAGCCCAACGTCGCAGGAAGCTTCCGAGCAGTACTTC. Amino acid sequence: CASSPTSQEASEQYF.

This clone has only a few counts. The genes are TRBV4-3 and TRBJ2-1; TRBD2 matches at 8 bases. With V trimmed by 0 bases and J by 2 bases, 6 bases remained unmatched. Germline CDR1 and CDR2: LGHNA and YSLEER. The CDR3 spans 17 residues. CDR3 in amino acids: CASSQEPGSGAYNEQFF. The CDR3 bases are TGCGCCAGCAGCCAAGAGCCAGGTAGCGGGGCCTACAATGAGCAGTTCTTC.

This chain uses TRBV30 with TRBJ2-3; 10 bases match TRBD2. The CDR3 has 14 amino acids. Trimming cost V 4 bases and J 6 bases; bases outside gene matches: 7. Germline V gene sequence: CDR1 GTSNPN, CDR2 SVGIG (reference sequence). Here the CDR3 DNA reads TGTGCCTGGACAAGCGGGGGGGCCGGGGATACGCAGTATTTT. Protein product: CAWTSGGAGDTQYF.

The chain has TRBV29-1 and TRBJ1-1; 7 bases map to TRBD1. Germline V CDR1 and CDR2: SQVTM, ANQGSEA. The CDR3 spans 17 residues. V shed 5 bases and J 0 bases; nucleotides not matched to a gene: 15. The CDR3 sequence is CSVMETGIEGMNTEAFF. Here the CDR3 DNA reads TGCAGCGTTATGGAGACAGGGATAGAAGGCATGAACACTGAAGCTTTCTTT.

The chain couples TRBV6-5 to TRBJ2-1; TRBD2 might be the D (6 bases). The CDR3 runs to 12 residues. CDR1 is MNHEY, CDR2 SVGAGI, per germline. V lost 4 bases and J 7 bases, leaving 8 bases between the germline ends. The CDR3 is CASSSSGNEQFF. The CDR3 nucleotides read TGTGCCAGCAGTTCCAGCGGGAATGAGCAGTTCTTC.

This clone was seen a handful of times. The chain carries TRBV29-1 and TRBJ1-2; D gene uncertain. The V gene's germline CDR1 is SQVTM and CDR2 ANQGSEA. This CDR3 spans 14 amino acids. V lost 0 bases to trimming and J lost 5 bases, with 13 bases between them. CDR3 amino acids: CSVEDFFEGYGYTF. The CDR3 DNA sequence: TGCAGCGTTGAAGATTTTTTTGAGGGATATGGCTACACCTTC.

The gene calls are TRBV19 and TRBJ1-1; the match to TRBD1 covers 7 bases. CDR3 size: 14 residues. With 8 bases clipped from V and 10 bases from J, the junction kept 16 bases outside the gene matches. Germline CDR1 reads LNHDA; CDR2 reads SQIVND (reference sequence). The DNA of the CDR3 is TGTGCCAGTTCCTCCGGGACAGCAGTTTTGTCAGCTTTCTTT. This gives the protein CASSSGTAVLSAFF.